This entry lists 32 T cell receptor beta chains sequenced from one sample in a study of spatial heterogeneity in lung cancer. TCRdb re-analysed the 5' RACE reads in MiXCR, keeping a single row per CDR3 protein. The sample consists of about 100,000 distinct CDR3 sequences, 4.4% of them appearing once. Specified time point: sample taken at primary tumor resection. No antigens are known for them. Whole-study results and caveats: How many expanded intratumoral alpha and beta TCRs were present tracked the tumor mutation count, which was a count of nonsynonymous mutations.

Sample: lung tumor tissue, taken at surgery. Receptor source: a male donor with early-stage non-small cell lung cancer.

This clonotype came up many times. This chain joins TRBV7-6 and TRBJ2-4, with D hard to call. Trimming stripped 1 base from V and 0 bases from J, with 16 bases between. The V gene's germline CDR1 is SGHVS and CDR2 FNYEAQ. This CDR3 is 18 amino acids long. The CDR3 here is CASSLDRRTNLAKNIQYF. As DNA, the CDR3 is TGTGCCAGCAGCTTAGATAGACGGACGAACCTAGCCAAAAACATTCAGTACTTC.

In its sample, this clonotype was seen many times. The chain couples TRBV6-5 to TRBJ2-6, with D possibly TRBD1 on 6 matching bases. Germline assignment: CDR1 MNHEY and CDR2 SVGAGI. The CDR3 sequence is 17 residues long. Trimming shortened V by 3 bases and J by 3 bases, and 15 bases separated the two germline ends. In nucleotides, the CDR3 is TGTGCCAGCAGTTATCGAGGGGGTCCCTTTGGGGCCAACGTCCTGACTTTC. Amino acids: CASSYRGGPFGANVLTF.

This clonotype was seen ten or more times. The V gene is TRBV10-3, the J gene TRBJ1-2; TRBD1 matches 8 bases. The CDR3 runs 14 residues. Germline V gene sequence: CDR1 ENHRY, CDR2 SYGVKD. The V segment lost 5 bases and the J segment 2 bases; nucleotides outside the gene matches: 4. The CDR3 loop is CAISYGTGNYGYTF. CDR3 coding DNA: TGTGCCATCAGTTACGGGACAGGCAACTATGGCTACACCTTC.

This clonotype has at least ten counts. J is TRBJ2-2 and V is TRBV11-3, with 11 bases that match TRBD2. Germline lookup yields CDR1 SGHNT and CDR2 YENEEA. Trimming removed 5 bases from V and 1 base from J; junction bases left unmatched: 3. The CDR3 loop spans 16 amino acids. CDR3 region: CASSLTSGRNTGELFF. CDR3 in DNA: TGTGCCAGCAGCCTCACTAGCGGGAGGAACACCGGGGAGCTGTTTTTT. Using reference TRBV11-3 and TRBJ2-2 for the parts outside the CDR3, the full variable domain is EAGVVQSPRYKIIEKKQPVAFWCNPISGHNTLYWYLQNLGQGPELLIRYENEEAVDDSQLPKDRFSAERLKGVDSTLKIQPAELGDSAVYLCASSLTSGRNTGELFFGEGSRLTVL.

This clonotype was seen ten or more times. The V and J genes are TRBV12-5 and TRBJ2-1; TRBD2 matches 15 bases. CDR1 is LGHNT, CDR2 FRNRAP, per germline. After removal of 8 bases from V and 9 bases from J, the junction contained 5 bases not matched to a gene. The CDR3 runs to 14 residues. The CDR3 bases are TGTGCTAGTTGGACTAGCGGGAGGGAGACTGAGCAGTTCTTC. This encodes CASWTSGRETEQFF.

This clonotype appeared many times. The rearrangement links TRBV27 to TRBJ1-6, with D possibly being TRBD1 (6 bases). CDR3 length equals 15 residues. V shed 7 bases and J shed 9 bases, with 19 bases lying between them. Germline CDR1 MNHEY, CDR2 SMNVEV (reference sequence). The CDR3 spells CASKQTGQRGSPLHF. The CDR3 coding sequence is TGTGCCAGCAAACAGACCGGACAGCGAGGTTCACCCCTCCACTTT.

This clonotype was seen repeatedly, ten times or more. V usage is TRBV13 and J usage is TRBJ2-3; 14 nucleotides align to TRBD2. V shed 8 bases and J 6 bases; nucleotides not matched to a gene: 16. In germline, CDR1 is PRHDT, CDR2 FYEKMQ (reference sequence). The CDR3 has 18 residues. The CDR3 loop is CASRGTSGRGSVWDTQYF. CDR3 bases: TGTGCCAGCCGCGGGACTAGCGGGAGAGGGAGCGTCTGGGATACGCAGTATTTT.

In its sample, this clonotype was seen many times. The V and J genes are TRBV9 and TRBJ1-1; 10 nucleotides align to TRBD1. The CDR3 runs 18 residues. Germline CDR1 reads SGDLS; CDR2 reads YYNGEE. V trimming: 1 base; J trimming: 6 bases; junction bases outside the gene matches: 15. CDR3 sequence reads: CASSVLPPGTGVNPEAFF. For the CDR3, the DNA is TGTGCCAGCAGCGTACTCCCCCCCGGGACAGGGGTAAATCCTGAAGCTTTCTTT.

This clonotype was recorded many times. This rearrangement joins TRBV6-5 to TRBJ2-2; D is uncertain. V was clipped by 0 bases and J by 5 bases, with 10 bases between them. CDR1 MNHEY and CDR2 SVGAGI come from the germline V gene. CDR3 length equals 15 residues. The CDR3 coding sequence is TGTGCCAGCAGTTACTCGACGATAGAGACCGGGGAGCTGTTTTTT. Its translation is CASSYSTIETGELFF.

This clonotype was seen many times. The chain couples TRBV20-1 to TRBJ2-1; D may be TRBD2 (7 bases). Germline CDR1 is DFQATT and CDR2 is SNEGSKA (reference sequence). V gave up 4 bases and J gave up 9 bases, with 13 bases separating them. CDR3 size: 12 residues. The CDR3 nucleotides are TGCAGTGCTACGGAGGGAGGGGGTGAGCAGTTCTTC. Protein product: CSATEGGGEQFF.

This clonotype was recorded many times. This chain links TRBV3-1 with TRBJ2-3; D uncertain. Germline loops: CDR1 LGHDT, CDR2 YNNKEL (reference sequence). The CDR3 sequence is 16 residues long. Trimming left V 1 base short and J 6 bases short, with 17 bases between. The DNA for the CDR3 is TGTGCCAGCAGCCAAGTAATCCGGCAGGCATCCGATACGCAGTATTTT. Translating gives CASSQVIRQASDTQYF.

This clonotype was counted ten times or more. The gene calls are TRBV28 and TRBJ2-7; D assignment may be TRBD1 or TRBD2 (5 bases each). Trimming stripped 7 bases from V and 3 bases from J, with 19 bases between. Germline CDR1 MDHEN, CDR2 SYDVKM. This CDR3 comprises 15 residues. The CDR3 loop reads CASKRRGQGLYEQYF. CDR3 in DNA: TGTGCCAGCAAGAGGAGAGGGCAGGGCCTCTACGAGCAGTACTTC. The full variable domain, completed using reference TRBV28 and TRBJ2-7, is DVKVTQSSRYLVKRTGEKVFLECVQDMDHENMFWYRQDPGLGLRLIYFSYDVKMKEKGDIPEGYSVSREKKERFSLILESASTNQTSMYLCASKRRGQGLYEQYFGPGTRLTVT.

Points on this clonotype: With a much larger clone just one base away, this may be a read error. The chain couples TRBV10-3 to TRBJ2-2; D remains unclear. The CDR3 sequence is 16 residues long. V was cut by 0 bases and J by 3 bases, with 11 bases left in between. Looked up from germline, CDR1 is ENHRY and CDR2 is SYGVKD. CDR3 loop: CAISESQAHDTGELFF. The CDR3 bases are TGTGCCATCAGTGAGTCGCAGGCACACGACACCGGGGAGCTGTTTTTT.

This clonotype was recorded at least ten times. This chain joins TRBV7-9 and TRBJ2-3; no firm D call. The germline V gene has CDR1 SEHNR and CDR2 FQNEAQ (reference sequence). This CDR3 region has 14 residues. Trimming took 6 bases from V and 2 from J, leaving 12 bases between them. CDR3 in amino acids: CASSYDGPTDTQYF. The CDR3 DNA follows: TGTGCCAGCAGTTACGACGGACCCACAGATACGCAGTATTTT.

This clonotype was seen repeatedly, ten times or more. V gene TRBV6-6 combines with J gene TRBJ2-1; D is undetermined. Per germline, CDR1 MNHNY and CDR2 SVGAGI (reference sequence). Trimming stripped 7 bases from V and 5 bases from J, with 15 bases between. The CDR3 is 14 residues long. CDR3 sequence: CASNLRLNHNEQFF. In DNA, the CDR3 is TGTGCCAGCAACTTACGCCTGAACCACAATGAGCAGTTCTTC.

Ten or more counts support this clonotype. V usage is TRBV7-8 and J usage is TRBJ2-2; D is undetermined. The CDR3 loop spans 13 amino acids. CDR1 and CDR2 from the germline V gene are SGHVS and FQNEAQ. The V and J ends lost 6 bases and 5 bases respectively, with 10 bases between them. CDR3 DNA sequence: TGTGCCAGCAGGTTGTTGGTGACCGGGGAGCTGTTTTTT. Residues: CASRLLVTGELFF. The variable domain in full, with the rest retrieved from reference TRBV7-8 and TRBJ2-2, is GAGVSQSPRYKVAKRGQDVALRCDPISGHVSLFWYQQALGQGPEFLTYFQNEAQLDKSGLPSDRFFAERPEGSVSTLKIQRTQQEDSAVYLCASRLLVTGELFFGEGSRLTVL.

There are many counts of this clonotype. This chain connects TRBV27 to TRBJ2-7; D uncertain. The CDR3 extends over 14 amino acids. V was trimmed by 2 bases and J by 5 bases, leaving 13 bases between them. The germline V gene has CDR1 MNHEY and CDR2 SMNVEV (reference sequence). This chain's CDR3 is CASSLHELTHEQYF. DNA for the CDR3: TGTGCCAGCAGTTTACATGAACTCACTCACGAGCAGTACTTC.

This clonotype has at least ten counts. The chain employs TRBV20-1 and TRBJ2-1; D is unclear. Trimming took off 0 bases at V and 3 bases at J, with 6 bases between the two ends. Germline-derived CDR1 and CDR2 are DFQATT and SNEGSKA (reference sequence). The CDR3 has 13 residues. The CDR3 DNA is TGCAGTGCTAGAGAAGGGTTCTACAATGAGCAGTTCTTC. Its translation is CSAREGFYNEQFF.

This clonotype was seen at least ten times. This chain links TRBV3-1 with TRBJ2-1, with TRBD2 matching over 8 bases. Per germline, CDR1 LGHDT and CDR2 YNNKEL (reference sequence). The CDR3 spans 17 residues. After removal of 0 bases from V and 3 bases from J, the junction contained 7 bases not matched to a gene. CDR3 bases: TGTGCCAGCAGCCAAGATAGAGCGGGGGATCTCTACAATGAGCAGTTCTTC. Translating it yields CASSQDRAGDLYNEQFF.

This clonotype was detected many times. V gene TRBV25-1 combines with J gene TRBJ2-5, with 11 nucleotides matching TRBD2. From germline, CDR1 is MGHDK and CDR2 SYGVNS. Trimming removed 8 bases from V and 2 bases from J; junction bases left unmatched: 4. The CDR3 extends over 14 amino acids. The CDR3 nucleotides are TGTGCCAGCCAACTAGCGGGAGTACAAGAGACCCAGTACTTC. Its translation: CASQLAGVQETQYF. Variable domain in full (rest from reference TRBV25-1 and TRBJ2-5): EADIYQTPRYLVIGTGKKITLECSQTMGHDKMYWYQQDPGMELHLIHYSYGVNSTEKGDLSSESTVSRIRTEHFPLTLESARPSHTSQYLCASQLAGVQETQYFGPGTRLLVL.

This clonotype was detected many times. This chain links TRBV6-5 with TRBJ2-1; D is possibly TRBD2 (5 bases). The V end lost 6 bases, the J end lost 1 base, and 10 bases lay between the germline ends. CDR1 is MNHEY, CDR2 SVGAGI, per germline. This CDR3 region has 14 residues. The CDR3 DNA is TGTGCCAGCAGGCATCGGGAATCCTACAATGAGCAGTTCTTC. As protein: CASRHRESYNEQFF.

The sample holds many counts of this clonotype. The chain couples TRBV5-6 to TRBJ1-4; 7 bases map to TRBD1. The CDR3 runs 15 residues. The junction had 7 bases not matched to a gene; V was cut back by 0 bases and J by 8 bases. Germline values: CDR1 SGHDT, CDR2 YYEEEE. The CDR3 loop reads CASSLVRAGGEKLFF. The CDR3 DNA follows: TGTGCCAGCAGCTTGGTTAGGGCAGGGGGAGAAAAACTGTTTTTT.

This clonotype was picked up many times. The rearrangement uses TRBV3-1 and TRBJ1-4; D gene ambiguous. This CDR3 comprises 15 residues. Germline CDR1 is LGHDT and CDR2 is YNNKEL (reference sequence). Trimming took off 0 bases at V and 6 bases at J, with 11 bases between the two ends. The CDR3 DNA reads TGTGCCAGCAGCCAAGAAGTAGGGAGGGATGAAAAACTGTTTTTT. It translates to CASSQEVGRDEKLFF.

A few counts support this clonotype. The chain couples TRBV19 to TRBJ2-3; TRBD1 is a possible D gene (7 bases). Germline assignment: CDR1 LNHDA and CDR2 SQIVND (reference sequence). Trimming pared 5 bases from V and 2 bases from J, leaving 17 bases between. The CDR3 length is 16 residues. The CDR3 DNA reads TGTGCCAGTAGTTCCTTCGACAGGGACTCCACAGATACGCAGTATTTT. This translates into CASSSFDRDSTDTQYF. The complete variable domain, with remaining parts taken from reference TRBV19 and TRBJ2-3, reads DGGITQSPKYLFRKEGQNVTLSCEQNLNHDAMYWYRQDPGQGLRLIYYSQIVNDFQKGDIAEGYSVSREKKESFPLTVTSAQKNPTAFYLCASSSFDRDSTDTQYFGPGTRLTVL.

This clonotype was counted at least ten times. This sequence joins TRBV27 and TRBJ2-7; tentatively, D is TRBD1 (6 bases). Germline V CDR1 and CDR2: MNHEY, SMNVEV (reference sequence). Trimming took 2 bases from V and 3 from J, leaving 8 bases between them. The CDR3 contains 13 residues. Here the CDR3 DNA reads TGTGCCAGCAGTTTACGGGACAACTACGAGCAGTACTTC. Translated: CASSLRDNYEQYF.

V usage is TRBV28 and J usage is TRBJ2-3, with D maybe TRBD2 (6 bases). The V and J ends lost 8 bases and 5 bases respectively, with 14 bases between them. Per germline, CDR1 MDHEN and CDR2 SYDVKM. The CDR3 extends over 13 amino acids. CDR3: CASQERGGDTQYF. The CDR3 DNA is TGTGCCAGCCAGGAAAGGGGAGGAGATACGCAGTATTTT.

The chain employs TRBV7-9 and TRBJ1-1; 8 bases agree with TRBD1. The CDR3 is 17 amino acids. Germline V gene lookup returns CDR1 SEHNR and CDR2 FQNEAQ (reference sequence). Unmatched junction bases numbered 13, after V lost 7 bases and J lost 0 bases. The CDR3 DNA reads as TGTGCCAGCACGAACCGGGACAGGTACAATTTGAACACTGAAGCTTTCTTT. Its protein product is CASTNRDRYNLNTEAFF.

Many counts were recorded for this clonotype. CDR3 in DNA: TGCGCCAGCAGCGTGGGACAGGGGCTATTGAACACTGAAGCTTTCTTT. Translation: CASSVGQGLLNTEAFF. The V call is TRBV5-1, the J call TRBJ1-1; 10 bases line up with TRBD1. The V and J ends lost 4 bases and 0 bases, in that order; junction bases with no gene match: 6. The CDR3 contains 16 residues. CDR1 SGHRS and CDR2 YFSETQ come from the germline V gene. Complete variable domain (other parts from reference TRBV5-1 and TRBJ1-1): KAGVTQTPRYLIKTRGQQVTLSCSPISGHRSVSWYQQTPGQGLQFLFEYFSETQRNKGNFPGRFSGRQFSNSRSEMNVSTLELGDSALYLCASSVGQGLLNTEAFFGQGTRLTVV.

Regarding this clonotype: One junction end disagrees with the germline gene, perhaps due to a read error. This chain uses TRBV6-1 with TRBJ2-2, with TRBD2 matching over 10 bases. The length of the CDR3 is 17 residues. Germline CDR1 and CDR2: MNHNS and SASEGT. In DNA form, the CDR3 reads TGTGTCAGCAGTTTTATTCTAGCGGGAGAGGACACCGGGGAGCTGTTTTTT. It yields the protein CVSSFILAGEDTGELFF.

This clonotype was counted many times. The chain links TRBV20-1 to TRBJ2-4; D gene uncertain. Germline V gives CDR1 DFQATT, CDR2 SNEGSKA (reference sequence). Deletions cut 1 base from V and 0 bases from J, with 10 bases between. The CDR3 covers 15 residues. CDR3 sequence (DNA): TGCAGTGCTAGAGGCTACGGCCTAGCCAAAAACATTCAGTACTTC. Its protein is CSARGYGLAKNIQYF.

This clonotype was seen ten or more times. The rearrangement links TRBV7-2 to TRBJ2-1; weak D call: TRBD2 (6 bases). The CDR3 is made up of 13 amino acids. V was trimmed by 4 bases and J by 9 bases, leaving 13 bases between them. The germline V gene encodes CDR1 SGHTA and CDR2 FQGNSA. CDR3 residues: CASSSLAQGEQFF. In DNA, the CDR3 is TGTGCCAGCAGCTCACTAGCCCAGGGTGAGCAGTTCTTC.

This clonotype occurred many times. CDR3 sequence (DNA): TGCGCCACCTCGAGGAATGAAGCGAACACCGGGGAGCTGTTTTTT. Translation: CATSRNEANTGELFF. The chain employs TRBV5-1 and TRBJ2-2; D not resolved. Trimming stripped 9 bases from V and 0 bases from J, with 15 bases between. Germline assignment: CDR1 SGHRS and CDR2 YFSETQ. The CDR3 spans 15 residues.